These T cell receptor beta chains were read from a single sample in a study of cytomegalovirus exposure and HLA in healthy donors. The assay was immunoSEQ multiplex PCR, and TCRdb's table has in-frame clones only and misses some. The sample comprises some 90,000 clones, more than 75% of which are singletons, and 4% to 5.5% rests with the top ten. Sequenced: PBMCs. All receptors derive from a man younger than 45 in good health and CMV-seropositive. The CDR3 runs from the conserved cysteine through the conserved F or W. A D gene is named only where the DNA matches it firmly. Size tells how often a clone was seen (once, few, many) or the class of an expanded clone, and some rows leave it out.

j_call | v_call | clone_size | d_call | cdr3_nt | cdr3_aa
TRBJ2-1 | TRBV9 | . | TRBD2 | TGTGCCAGCAGCGTCGAGGTTAGCGGGGGGGCCTACAATGAGCAGTTCTTC | CASSVEVSGGAYNEQFF
TRBJ1-5 | TRBV5-6 | many | TRBD1 | TGTGCCAGCAGCTTGACAGGGGGTCAGCCCCAGCATTTT | CASSLTGGQPQHF
TRBJ2-6 | TRBV10-3 | few | . | TGTGCCATCACTAGAGGTGGGGCCAACGTCCTGACTTTC | CAITRGGANVLTF
TRBJ1-2 | TRBV9 | . | . | TGTGCCAGCAGCGTAGAGGAAGGGGACTATGGCTACACCTTC | CASSVEEGDYGYTF
TRBJ2-1 | TRBV5-1 | . | TRBD2 | TGCGCCAGCAGTCCTGGCGGGACTAGCGGGGGGAGGGGCTACAATGAGCAGTTCTTC | CASSPGGTSGGRGYNEQFF
TRBJ2-2 | TRBV9 | . | TRBD1 | TGTGCCAGCAGCGTGGGACAGCCGAACACCGGGGAGCTGTTTTTT | CASSVGQPNTGELFF
TRBJ2-3 | TRBV7-2 | . | . | TGTGCCAGCAGCTTAATGTCTGCAGATACGCAGTATTTT | CASSLMSADTQYF
TRBJ1-1 | TRBV27 | few | . | TGTGCCAGCTCCCTGAGTGGGGCTGGGAACACTGAAGCTTTCTTT | CASSLSGAGNTEAFF
TRBJ2-1 | TRBV14 | . | TRBD2 | TGTGCCAGCAGCAAATTAGCGGGAGGGACCTCCTACAATGAGCAGTTCTTC | CASSKLAGGTSYNEQFF
TRBJ2-7 | TRBV29-1 | . | . | TGCAGCGTTGTTGGGTGGGGCAGCTCCTACGAGCAGTACTTC | CSVVGWGSSYEQYF
TRBJ2-2 | TRBV7-3 | . | . | TGTGCCAGCAGCTTTCGGGGCGGGGCTAACACCGGGGAGCTGTTTTTT | CASSFRGGANTGELFF
TRBJ1-1 | TRBV9 | . | . | TGTGCCAGCAGCGTACAGGGCCAGGTCACTGAAGCTTTCTTT | CASSVQGQVTEAFF
TRBJ2-2 | TRBV6-6 | . | . | TGTGCCGCTCACACTAGGTCCGGGGAGCTGTTTTTT | CAAHTRSGELFF
TRBJ1-1 | TRBV6-5 | . | TRBD1 | TGTGCCAGCAGTTACGGGACAGGGGGAACTGAAGCTTTCTTT | CASSYGTGGTEAFF
TRBJ1-5 | TRBV9 | . | . | TGTGCCAGCAGCGCGGGGGGTAGCAATCAGCCCCAGCATTTT | CASSAGGSNQPQHF
TRBJ1-4 | TRBV5-8 | . | TRBD1 | TGTGCCAGCAGCTTAAGGGGACAGCCTAATGAAAAACTGTTTTTT | CASSLRGQPNEKLFF
TRBJ2-7 | TRBV28 | . | . | TGTGCCAGCAGCCCCGCGGAGGTCGACGAGCAGTACTTC | CASSPAEVDEQYF
TRBJ2-1 | TRBV28 | . | TRBD1 | TGTGCCACCGGGGACAGATCAAATGAGCAGTTCTTC | CATGDRSNEQFF
TRBJ1-2 | TRBV28 | . | TRBD1 | TGTGCCAGCAGTTTTCGGGGACAGGGTGCCTATGGCTACACCTTC | CASSFRGQGAYGYTF
TRBJ1-1 | TRBV13 | . | . | TGTGCCAGCAGCTTAGGCCTAACCGGCGGAGCTTTCTTT | CASSLGLTGGAFF
TRBJ1-6 | TRBV9 | . | . | TGTGCCAGCAGCTATCAGGGTTTTAATTCACCCCTCCACTTT | CASSYQGFNSPLHF
TRBJ1-1 | TRBV10-3 | . | . | TGTGCCATCAAGCGAGAGGGAGGCACTGAAGCTTTCTTT | CAIKREGGTEAFF
TRBJ2-3 | TRBV15 | . | . | TGTGCCACCAGCAGGCCTCGGGGTGGCGCAGATACGCAGTATTTT | CATSRPRGGADTQYF
TRBJ2-2 | TRBV6-1 | . | . | TGTGCCAGCAGTGATCTGTCCGGGGAGCTGTTTTTT | CASSDLSGELFF
TRBJ1-2 | TRBV7-3 | . | . | TGTGCCAGCAGCCCGCCGGGGGGCCTCGAAACTTTTAACTATGGCTACACCTTC | CASSPPGGLETFNYGYTF
TRBJ1-3 | TRBV6-5 | . | . | TGTGCCAGCAGTTTTAGAAACACCATATATTTT | CASSFRNTIYF
TRBJ2-3 | TRBV7-2 | . | . | TGTGCCACCCACCCAGGGCTTAGCACAGATACGCAGTATTTT | CATHPGLSTDTQYF